This T cell receptor (beta chain) was observed in a study of naive and memory T cell subsets. This clonotype was counted a few times. Its specificity is not known. General observations from the study: A few larger clonotypes appeared in naive repertoires, especially CD8, possibly memory cells re-expressing CD45RA. RNA-based TCR counts may shift with T cell activation and differentiation. The power law exponent of TCR abundance differed between naive and memory cells. Over 95% of naive TCR sequences appeared only once after error correction, unlike memory subsets.

The V gene lost 3 bases and the J gene lost 0 bases, with 18 bases spanning the gap. CDR3 size: 18 residues. Both TRBC1 and TRBC2 were covered by a beta constant-region primer of two equimolar oligonucleotides. Four rounds of PCR amplified the ligated cDNA using nested alpha and beta constant-region primers plus SP2. TCRdb used MiXCR to reprocess the UMI-ligation and nested PCR reads, holding one entry per CDR3 protein. Here the sample spans under 150,000 distinct CDR3 sequences, approximately 18% being singletons. The chain carries TRBV12-3 or TRBV12-4 and TRBJ2-1; no reliable D call. The sample taken for sequencing was naive CD8+ T cells from blood. This TCR was recovered from a human donor in good health. DNA for the CDR3: TGTGCCAGCAGTTTTTTATCCCAGAGTGATAACTCCTACAATGAGCAGTTCTTC. Residues: CASSFLSQSDNSYNEQFF.